The clone carrying this T cell receptor beta chain appeared many times. This record comes from a study of T cells after yellow fever vaccination. The CDR3 covers 14 residues. V lost 8 bases to trimming and J lost 1 base, with 13 bases between them. Germline-derived CDR1 and CDR2 are ENHRY and SYGVKD. MiXCR, applied by TCRdb to the 5' RACE reads, yields one record per CDR3 protein. This table holds some 250,000 distinct CDR3 sequences, more than 3.5% found once. The sequencing used PBMCs, collected 15 days after the yellow fever booster vaccination. The sequence derives from a man between 18 and 35 years old who received the YFV17D yellow fever vaccine. The V call is TRBV10-3, the J call TRBJ2-3; no firm D call. The CDR3 reads CAIRVNSGTDTQYF. The CDR3, as DNA: TGTGCCATCCGCGTAAACTCGGGCACAGATACGCAGTATTTT.